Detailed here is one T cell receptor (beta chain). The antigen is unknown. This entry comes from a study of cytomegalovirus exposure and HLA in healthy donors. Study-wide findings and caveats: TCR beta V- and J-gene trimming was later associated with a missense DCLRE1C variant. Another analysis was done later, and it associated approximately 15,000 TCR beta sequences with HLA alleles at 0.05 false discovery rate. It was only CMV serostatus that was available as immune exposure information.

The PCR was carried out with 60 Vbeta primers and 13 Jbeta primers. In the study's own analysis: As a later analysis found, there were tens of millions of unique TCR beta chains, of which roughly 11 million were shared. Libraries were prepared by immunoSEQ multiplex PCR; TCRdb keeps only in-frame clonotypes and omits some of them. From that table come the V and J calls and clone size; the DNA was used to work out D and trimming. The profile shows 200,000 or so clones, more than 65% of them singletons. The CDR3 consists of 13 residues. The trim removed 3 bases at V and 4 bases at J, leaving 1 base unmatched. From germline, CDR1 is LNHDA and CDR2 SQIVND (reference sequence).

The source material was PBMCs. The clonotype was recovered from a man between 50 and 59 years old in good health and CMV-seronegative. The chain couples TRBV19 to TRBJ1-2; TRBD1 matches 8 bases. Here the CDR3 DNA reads TGTGCCAGTAGTATTACAGGGGGCTATGGCTACACCTTC. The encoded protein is CASSITGGYGYTF.